This paragraph covers one T cell receptor beta chain sequence. Its target is unknown. Samples came from healthy bone marrow donors. This sample was included in a study of cytomegalovirus exposure and HLA in healthy donors. CDR3 length: 14 amino acids. Looked up from germline, CDR1 is ENHRY and CDR2 is SYGVKD. The ends lost 10 bases at V and 0 bases at J; junction bases unmatched: 6. General study results and limits: It was reported that the classifier diagnosed cytomegalovirus status with high specificity and sensitivity in both the original and validation cohorts.

The PCR used 60 Vbeta and 13 Jbeta primers. The protocol was immunoSEQ multiplex PCR, while the TCRdb copy is restricted to in-frame clones and leaves out a portion. In the table there are 110,000 or so clones, about 74% of which are singletons. The chain has TRBV10-3 and TRBJ2-3; 8 bases line up with TRBD2. This clonotype originated in a female donor in good health and CMV-seronegative. What was sequenced was PBMCs. The CDR3 region is CATRAGGSTDTQYF. The CDR3, as DNA: TGTGCCACGCGGGCGGGGGGAAGCACAGATACGCAGTATTTT.